This entry is about one TCR beta chain. V was cut by 0 bases and J by 12 bases, with 15 bases left in between. The CDR3 loop spans 13 amino acids. Germline V gene data show CDR1 as SGHNT and CDR2 as YYREEE (reference sequence). This sample was taken from a study of blood T cell repertoires in COVID-19. Overall study: T cells, B-cell-depleted T cells, or PBMCs supplied cDNA or gDNA.

Authors' data handling: Estimation of nucleated cell counts was performed using reference gene primer amplification. Some clones are missing from TCRdb's copy, which holds only in-frame ones; the method was immunoSEQ multiplex PCR. The DNA gave D and trimming, while V, J and clone size come from that table. The sample consists of about 82,000 clones, less than 85% of them appearing once. Specimen: peripheral blood. This receptor was obtained from a human donor with acute or convalescent COVID-19. The donor label of this sample is uncertain. The V and J genes are TRBV5-4 and TRBJ1-2; D is perhaps TRBD1 (6 bases). CDR3 coding DNA: TGTGCCAGCAGCTTGGTGGGGGCGGGGGAAGACACCTTC. It encodes CASSLVGAGEDTF. The complete variable domain, with remaining parts taken from reference TRBV5-4 and TRBJ1-2, reads ETGVTQSPTHLIKTRGQQVTLRCSSQSGHNTVSWYQQALGQGPQFIFQYYREEENGRGNFPPRFSGLQFPNYSSELNVNALELDDSALYLCASSLVGAGEDTFGSGTRLTVV.